Described below is a single T cell receptor beta chain sequence and its context. The antigen remains undetermined. The junction does not match germline at one end; this may be a read error. The sample comes from a study of response to subunit inactivated influenza vaccine. Overall study results and limits: Authors suggested seasonal influenza vaccinations each recruit few new T cells.

TCRdb used MiXCR to reprocess the RT-PCR reads, holding one entry per CDR3 protein. The sample holds 590,000 or so distinct CDR3 sequences, less than 15% seen once. CDR3 length equals 14 residues. From germline, CDR1 is ENHRY and CDR2 SYGVKD. V usage is TRBV10-3 and J usage is TRBJ2-1; 8 bases agree with TRBD1. The sample consisted of PBMCs from blood, taken 14 to 15 days before vaccination. The source is a man aged 45-65 years who received an inactivated influenza vaccine. The CDR3, as DNA: TGTGCCCTCAGAAGCGACAGGGGAAACAATGAGCAGTTCTTC. Residues: CALRSDRGNNEQFF.